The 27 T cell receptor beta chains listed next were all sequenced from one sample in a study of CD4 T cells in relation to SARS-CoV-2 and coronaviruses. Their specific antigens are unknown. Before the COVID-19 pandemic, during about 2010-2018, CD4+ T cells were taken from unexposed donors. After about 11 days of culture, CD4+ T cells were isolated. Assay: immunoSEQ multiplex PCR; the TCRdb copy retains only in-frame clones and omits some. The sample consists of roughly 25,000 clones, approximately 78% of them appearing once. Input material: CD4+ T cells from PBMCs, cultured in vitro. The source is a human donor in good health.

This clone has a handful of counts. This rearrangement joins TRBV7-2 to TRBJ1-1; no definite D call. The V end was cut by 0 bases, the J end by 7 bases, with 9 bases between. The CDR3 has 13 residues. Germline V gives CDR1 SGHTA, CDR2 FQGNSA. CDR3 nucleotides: TGTGCCAGCAGCTTAGCGGCTACCAATGAAGCTTTCTTT. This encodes CASSLAATNEAFF. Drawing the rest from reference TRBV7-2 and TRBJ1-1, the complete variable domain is GAGVSQSPSNKVTEKGKDVELRCDPISGHTALYWYRQSLGQGLEFLIYFQGNSAPDKSGLPSDRFSAERTGGSVSTLTIQRTQQEDSAVYLCASSLAATNEAFFGQGTRLTVV.

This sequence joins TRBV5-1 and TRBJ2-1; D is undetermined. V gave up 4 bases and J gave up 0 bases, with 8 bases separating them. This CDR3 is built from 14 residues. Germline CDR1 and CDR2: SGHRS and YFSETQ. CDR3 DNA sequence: TGCGCCAGCAGCCCCGTCCCCTCCTACAATGAGCAGTTCTTC. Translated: CASSPVPSYNEQFF.

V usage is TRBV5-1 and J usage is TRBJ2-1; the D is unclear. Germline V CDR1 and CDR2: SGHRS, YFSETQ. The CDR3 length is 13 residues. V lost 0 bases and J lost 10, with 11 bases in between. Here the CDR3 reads CASSLGGMEEQFF. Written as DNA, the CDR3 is TGCGCCAGCAGCTTGGGAGGAATGGAAGAGCAGTTCTTC.

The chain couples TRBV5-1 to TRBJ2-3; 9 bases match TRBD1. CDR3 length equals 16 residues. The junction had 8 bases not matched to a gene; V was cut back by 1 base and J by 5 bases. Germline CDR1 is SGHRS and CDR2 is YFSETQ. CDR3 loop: CASSLWDRVLGDTQYF. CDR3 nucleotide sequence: TGCGCCAGCAGCTTGTGGGACAGGGTCCTAGGAGATACGCAGTATTTT.

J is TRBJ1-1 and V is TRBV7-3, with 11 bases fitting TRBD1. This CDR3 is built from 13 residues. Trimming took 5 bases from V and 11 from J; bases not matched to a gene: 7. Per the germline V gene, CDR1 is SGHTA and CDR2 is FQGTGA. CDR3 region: CASSQGQGVSAFF. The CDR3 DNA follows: TGTGCCAGCAGCCAGGGACAGGGGGTGTCGGCTTTCTTT.

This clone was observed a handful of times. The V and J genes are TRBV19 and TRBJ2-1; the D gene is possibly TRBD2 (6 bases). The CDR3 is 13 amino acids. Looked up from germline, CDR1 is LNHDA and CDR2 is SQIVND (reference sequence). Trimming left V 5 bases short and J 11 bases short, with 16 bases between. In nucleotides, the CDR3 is TGTGCCAGTAGTTCCGACCCGGGGAGGAAGCAGTTCTTC. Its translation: CASSSDPGRKQFF.

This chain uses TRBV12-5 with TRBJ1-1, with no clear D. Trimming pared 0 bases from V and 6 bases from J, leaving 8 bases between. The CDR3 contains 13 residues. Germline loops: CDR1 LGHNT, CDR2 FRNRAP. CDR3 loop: CASGLVTGAEAFF. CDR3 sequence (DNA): TGTGCTAGTGGTTTGGTCACGGGCGCTGAAGCTTTCTTT.

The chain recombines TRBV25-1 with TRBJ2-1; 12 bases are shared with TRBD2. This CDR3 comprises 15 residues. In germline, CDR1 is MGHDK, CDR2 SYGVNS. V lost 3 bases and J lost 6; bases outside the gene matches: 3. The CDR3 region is CASSDSSGRANEQFF. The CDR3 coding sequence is TGTGCCAGCAGTGACTCTAGCGGGAGGGCCAATGAGCAGTTCTTC.

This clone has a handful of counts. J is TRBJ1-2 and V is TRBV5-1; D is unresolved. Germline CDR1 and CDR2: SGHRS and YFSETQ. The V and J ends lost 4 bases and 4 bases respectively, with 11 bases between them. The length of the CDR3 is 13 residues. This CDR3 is CASSRTGGYGYTF. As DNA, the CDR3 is TGCGCCAGCAGCCGGACGGGAGGCTATGGCTACACCTTC.

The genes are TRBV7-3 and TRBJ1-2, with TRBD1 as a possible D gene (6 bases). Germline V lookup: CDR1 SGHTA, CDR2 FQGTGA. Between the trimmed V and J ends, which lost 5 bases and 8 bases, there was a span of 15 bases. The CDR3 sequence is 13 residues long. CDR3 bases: TGTGCCAGCAGCCCAGGCGGGGGCGGAGGCTACACCTTC. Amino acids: CASSPGGGGGYTF.

The CDR3, as DNA: TGTGCCAGCAGCGTTTCGAGGACCGGGGAGCTGTTTTTT. Translating it yields CASSVSRTGELFF. J is TRBJ2-2 and V is TRBV5-6; the D is unclear. Germline V lookup: CDR1 SGHDT, CDR2 YYEEEE. This CDR3 has 13 residues. V lost 4 bases, J lost 5 bases, and 9 bases lay in between.

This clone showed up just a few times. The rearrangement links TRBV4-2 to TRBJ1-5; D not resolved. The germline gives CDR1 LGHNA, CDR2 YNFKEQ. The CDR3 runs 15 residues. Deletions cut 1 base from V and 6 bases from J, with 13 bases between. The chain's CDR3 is CASSQGRGLGQPQHF. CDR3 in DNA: TGTGCCAGCAGCCAAGGCCGAGGGTTAGGTCAGCCCCAGCATTTT.

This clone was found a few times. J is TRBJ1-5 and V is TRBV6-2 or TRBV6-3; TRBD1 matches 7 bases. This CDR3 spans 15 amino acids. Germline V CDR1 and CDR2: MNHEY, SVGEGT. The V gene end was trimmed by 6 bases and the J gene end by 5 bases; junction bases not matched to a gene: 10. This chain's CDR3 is CASSHTTGEHQPQHF. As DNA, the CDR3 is TGTGCCAGCAGCCATACTACAGGGGAGCATCAGCCCCAGCATTTT.

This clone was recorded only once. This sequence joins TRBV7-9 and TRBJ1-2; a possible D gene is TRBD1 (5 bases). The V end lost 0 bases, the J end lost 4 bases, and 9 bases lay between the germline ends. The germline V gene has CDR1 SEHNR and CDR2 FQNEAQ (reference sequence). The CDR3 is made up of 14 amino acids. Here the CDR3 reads CASSLAQASYGYTF. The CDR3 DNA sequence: TGTGCCAGCAGCTTAGCACAGGCTAGCTATGGCTACACCTTC.

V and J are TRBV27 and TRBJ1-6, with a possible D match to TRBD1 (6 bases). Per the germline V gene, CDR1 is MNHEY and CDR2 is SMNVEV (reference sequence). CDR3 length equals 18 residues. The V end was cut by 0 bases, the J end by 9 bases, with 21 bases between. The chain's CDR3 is CASSLSIKVAGVSSPLHF. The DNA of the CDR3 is TGTGCCAGCAGTTTATCGATCAAAGTGGCAGGGGTTAGTTCACCCCTCCACTTT.

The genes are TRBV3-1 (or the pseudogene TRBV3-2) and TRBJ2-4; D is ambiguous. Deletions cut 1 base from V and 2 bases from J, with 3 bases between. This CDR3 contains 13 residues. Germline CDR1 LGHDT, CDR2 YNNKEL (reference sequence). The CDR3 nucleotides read TGTGCCAGCAGCCAAGGATCCAAAAACATTCAGTACTTC. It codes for CASSQGSKNIQYF.

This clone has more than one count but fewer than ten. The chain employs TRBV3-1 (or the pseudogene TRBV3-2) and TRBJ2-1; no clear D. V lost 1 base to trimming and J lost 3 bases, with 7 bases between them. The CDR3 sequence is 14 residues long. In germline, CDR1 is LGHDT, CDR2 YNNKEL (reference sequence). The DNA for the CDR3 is TGTGCCAGCAGCCAAGTACAAATCTACAATGAGCAGTTCTTC. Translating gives CASSQVQIYNEQFF.

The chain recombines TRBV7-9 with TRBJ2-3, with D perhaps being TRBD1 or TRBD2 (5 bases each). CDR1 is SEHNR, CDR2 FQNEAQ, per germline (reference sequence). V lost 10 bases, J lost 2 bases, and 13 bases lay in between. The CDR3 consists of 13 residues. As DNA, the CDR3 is TGTGCCACCGGGGCAGGCAACACAGATACGCAGTATTTT. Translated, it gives CATGAGNTDTQYF.

The CDR3, as DNA: TGTGCCAGCAGTTTGGACAGTCTCTATAATTCACCCCTCCACTTT. Translating it yields CASSLDSLYNSPLHF. The rearrangement links TRBV27 to TRBJ1-6; a possible D gene is TRBD1 (6 bases). Germline V gives CDR1 MNHEY, CDR2 SMNVEV (reference sequence). The V end was cut by 3 bases, the J end by 3 bases, with 9 bases between. This CDR3 region has 15 residues.

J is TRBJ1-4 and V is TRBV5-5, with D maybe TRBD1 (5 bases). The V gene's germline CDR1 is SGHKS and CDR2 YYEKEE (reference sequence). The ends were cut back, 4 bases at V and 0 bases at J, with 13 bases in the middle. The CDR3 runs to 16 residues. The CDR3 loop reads CASSPTDYATNEKLFF. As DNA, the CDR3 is TGTGCCAGCAGCCCGACAGATTATGCAACTAATGAAAAACTGTTTTTT.

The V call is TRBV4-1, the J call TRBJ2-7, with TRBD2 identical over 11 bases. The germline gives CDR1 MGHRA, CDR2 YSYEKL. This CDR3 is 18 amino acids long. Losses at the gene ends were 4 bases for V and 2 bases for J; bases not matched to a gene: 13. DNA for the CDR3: TGCGCCAGCAGCCCCAGAATAGCCGGGACTAGCGGAACCTACGAGCAGTACTTC. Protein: CASSPRIAGTSGTYEQYF.

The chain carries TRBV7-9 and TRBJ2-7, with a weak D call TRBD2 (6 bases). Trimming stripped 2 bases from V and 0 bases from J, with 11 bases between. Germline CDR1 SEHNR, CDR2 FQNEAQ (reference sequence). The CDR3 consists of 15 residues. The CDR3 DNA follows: TGTGCCAGCAGCTTAACGATGGGGGGCTCCTACGAGCAGTACTTC. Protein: CASSLTMGGSYEQYF.

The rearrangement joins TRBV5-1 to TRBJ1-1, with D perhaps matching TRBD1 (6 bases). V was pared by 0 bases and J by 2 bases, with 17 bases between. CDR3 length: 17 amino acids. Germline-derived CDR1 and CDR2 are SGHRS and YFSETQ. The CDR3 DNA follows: TGCGCCAGCAGCTTGGCCGGGGGGGCTAAAAGCAACACTGAAGCTTTCTTT. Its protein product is CASSLAGGAKSNTEAFF.

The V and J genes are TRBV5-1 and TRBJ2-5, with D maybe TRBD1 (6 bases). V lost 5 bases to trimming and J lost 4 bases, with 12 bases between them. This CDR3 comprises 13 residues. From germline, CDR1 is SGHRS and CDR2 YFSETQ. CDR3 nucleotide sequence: TGCGCCAGCAGGCAACAGGGTCCAGAGACCCAGTACTTC. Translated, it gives CASRQQGPETQYF.

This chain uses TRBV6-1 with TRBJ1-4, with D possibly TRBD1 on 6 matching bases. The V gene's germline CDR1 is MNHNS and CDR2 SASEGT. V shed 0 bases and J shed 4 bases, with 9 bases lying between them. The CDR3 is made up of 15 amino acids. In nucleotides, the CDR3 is TGTGCCAGCAGTGAAGCAGGGGGACATAATGAAAAACTGTTTTTT. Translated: CASSEAGGHNEKLFF.

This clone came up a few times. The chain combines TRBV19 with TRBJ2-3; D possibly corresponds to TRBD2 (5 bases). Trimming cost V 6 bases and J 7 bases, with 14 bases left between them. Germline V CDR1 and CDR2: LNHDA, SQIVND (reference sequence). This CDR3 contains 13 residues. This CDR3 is CASSLLGVNTQYF. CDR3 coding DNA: TGTGCCAGTAGCCTACTAGGAGTGAATACGCAGTATTTT.

The CDR3, as DNA: TGTGCCAGCAGACAACCAGGTGTGTCGGCGGGGCGGACCGGGGAGCTGTTTTTT. Protein sequence: CASRQPGVSAGRTGELFF. The chain links TRBV11-2 to TRBJ2-2, with D possibly matching TRBD2 (6 bases). CDR3 length equals 18 residues. Germline loops: CDR1 SGHAT, CDR2 FQNNGV. Trimming shortened V by 6 bases and J by 5 bases, and 25 bases separated the two germline ends.